A selection of T cell receptor beta chains follows, all from one sample in a study of beta chain features in type 1 diabetes. The method was immunoSEQ multiplex PCR; TCRdb's version includes in-frame clones alone and lacks a portion of them. The table shows some 700,000 clones, with 13% occurring only once. The sample was naive CD4+ T cells from blood. All receptors come from a young man with type 1 diabetes. Each CDR3 is given with its conserved first and last residue.

v_call: TRBV29-1; cdr3_aa: CSGFEGGAVGGYTF
v_call: TRBV7-9; cdr3_aa: CASREGQNTEAFF
v_call: TRBV9; cdr3_aa: CASGRVQSSYNEQFF
v_call: TRBV19; cdr3_aa: CASSRGIGGRAGELFF
v_call: TRBV6-4; cdr3_aa: CASSAGTDSNYGYTF
v_call: TRBV25-1; cdr3_aa: CASSESHGRNTEAFF
v_call: TRBV18; cdr3_aa: CASSPGTQELEQYF
v_call: TRBV2; cdr3_aa: CASSVRQVATGELFF
v_call: TRBV18; cdr3_aa: CASSLLEQETQYF
v_call: TRBV2; cdr3_aa: CASSDEAGYTEAFF
v_call: TRBV27; cdr3_aa: CASSLFRMNTEAFF
v_call: TRBV30; cdr3_aa: CAWDFAYIAGGTDTQYF
v_call: TRBV4-2; cdr3_aa: CASSLGRGGEKLFF
v_call: TRBV29-1; cdr3_aa: CSVEKQGRGYGYTF
v_call: TRBV28; cdr3_aa: CASSLLGTGTYEQYF
v_call: TRBV10-3; cdr3_aa: CAISESGQGYNEQFF
v_call: TRBV12-2; cdr3_aa: CASRPRGDTRRQETQYF
v_call: TRBV13; cdr3_aa: CASSLGLNNEQFF
v_call: TRBV11-2; cdr3_aa: CASSSGLAGVETQYF
v_call: TRBV7-2; cdr3_aa: CASRQLGTGGETQYF
v_call: TRBV4-2; cdr3_aa: CASSQGSQGVDTQYF
v_call: TRBV6-7; cdr3_aa: CASSYPGQGATKSYEQYF